The 8 T cell receptor beta chains reported below all come from one sample, sequenced in a study of cytomegalovirus exposure and HLA in healthy donors. PCR primers comprised 60 Vbeta and 13 Jbeta primers. The protocol was immunoSEQ multiplex PCR, while the TCRdb copy is restricted to in-frame clones and leaves out a portion. The data contain over 100,000 clones, around nine tenths of them singletons. The sample taken for sequencing was PBMCs. These receptors were obtained from a woman aged 30 to 39 in good health and CMV-seronegative.

The CDR3 nucleotides read TGTGCCAGCAGTTTTTTTCGGGGACAGTTGAACACTGAAGCTTTCTTT. This encodes CASSFFRGQLNTEAFF. V usage is TRBV28 and J usage is TRBJ1-1, with 7 bases lining up with TRBD1. The germline gives CDR1 MDHEN, CDR2 SYDVKM. Trimming removed 3 bases from V and 0 bases from J; junction bases left unmatched: 7. There are 16 residues in the CDR3.

This clone was seen a single time. The chain uses TRBV27 and TRBJ2-1; 7 nucleotides agree with TRBD1. Germline trimming cut 7 bases from V and 6 bases from J; bases unmatched to any gene: 12. Germline loops: CDR1 MNHEY, CDR2 SMNVEV (reference sequence). The CDR3 runs 15 residues. The CDR3, as DNA: TGTGCCAGCATCGGTAGCTCCCAGGGGGTCAATGAGCAGTTCTTC. Amino acids: CASIGSSQGVNEQFF.

J is TRBJ2-7 and V is TRBV5-4; 7 bases map to TRBD2. With 3 bases clipped from V and 2 bases from J, the junction kept 2 bases outside the gene matches. Germline CDR1 is SGHNT and CDR2 is YYREEE (reference sequence). CDR3 size: 13 residues. DNA for the CDR3: TGTGCCAGCAGCTGGGAGGGGACCTACGAGCAGTACTTC. Protein: CASSWEGTYEQYF.

The chain carries TRBV6-5 and TRBJ2-5, with 8 bases fitting TRBD1. Germline assignment: CDR1 MNHEY and CDR2 SVGAGI. Losses at the gene ends were 1 base for V and 5 bases for J; bases not matched to a gene: 0. The CDR3 loop spans 13 amino acids. The CDR3 region is CASSYWTGETQYF. The DNA of the CDR3 is TGTGCCAGCAGTTACTGGACAGGGGAGACCCAGTACTTC.

This chain connects TRBV7-2 to TRBJ2-7, with 8 bases that match TRBD2. The CDR3 loop spans 15 amino acids. The V gene's germline CDR1 is SGHTA and CDR2 FQGNSA. V dropped 4 bases and J dropped 7; count of bases not matched to a gene: 12. CDR3 bases: TGTGCCAGCAGCTCCTCGGGAGGGGACCCCCAGGAGCAGTACTTC. Protein: CASSSSGGDPQEQYF.

The J gene is TRBJ2-5, the V gene TRBV6-5; TRBD1 matches at 8 bases. V was clipped by 5 bases and J by 5 bases; unmatched bases: 7. The germline V gene encodes CDR1 MNHEY and CDR2 SVGAGI. This CDR3 comprises 14 residues. DNA of the CDR3: TGTGCCAGCAGTAACACAGGGGGTTGGGAGACCCAGTACTTC. Its protein product is CASSNTGGWETQYF.

The CDR3 DNA sequence: TGTGCCAGTACCCTAGCGGGAAAGAAGTACAATGAGCAGTTCTTC. Protein: CASTLAGKKYNEQFF. The rearrangement joins TRBV19 to TRBJ2-1, with 9 bases lining up with TRBD2. From germline, CDR1 is LNHDA and CDR2 SQIVND (reference sequence). This CDR3 is built from 15 residues. V lost 7 bases to trimming and J lost 4 bases; unmatched junction nucleotides: 8. The whole variable domain, filled in from reference TRBV19 and TRBJ2-1, reads DGGITQSPKYLFRKEGQNVTLSCEQNLNHDAMYWYRQDPGQGLRLIYYSQIVNDFQKGDIAEGYSVSREKKESFPLTVTSAQKNPTAFYLCASTLAGKKYNEQFFGPGTRLTVL.

This clone appeared a few times. The rearrangement links TRBV7-9 to TRBJ2-3; no definite D call. The germline V and J ends were trimmed by 5 bases and 4 bases, with 10 bases remaining between them. Germline CDR1 is SEHNR and CDR2 is FQNEAQ (reference sequence). The CDR3 is 13 residues long. The CDR3 is CASSPPGADTQYF. CDR3 in DNA: TGTGCCAGCAGCCCCCCCGGAGCAGATACGCAGTATTTT.